One and the same sample provided the 5 T cell receptor beta chains below, sequenced in a study of T cells after posttransplantation cyclophosphamide. This table comes from immunoSEQ multiplex PCR, and its TCRdb copy is limited to in-frame clones, with some not included. The sample presents tens of thousands of clones, none singletons. Sequenced: PBMCs. The receptor source for this set is a man aged 45 to 65 in good health, CMV-negative, and a related stem cell transplant donor.

This clone was recorded many times. V usage is TRBV5-4 and J usage is TRBJ2-7; maybe TRBD2 (6 bases). Germline V gene data show CDR1 as SGHNT and CDR2 as YYREEE (reference sequence). The V end lost 3 bases, the J end lost 7 bases, and 17 bases lay between the germline ends. This CDR3 is 14 amino acids long. The CDR3: CASSSIGGAGEQYF. CDR3 DNA: TGTGCCAGCAGCTCAATCGGAGGTGCGGGGGAGCAGTACTTC.

In this sample, this clone turned up many times. The genes are TRBV29-1 and TRBJ1-4; D unresolved. V was clipped by 5 bases and J by 4 bases, with 11 bases between them. The CDR3 has 13 amino acids. Germline V lookup: CDR1 SQVTM, CDR2 ANQGSEA. The CDR3 DNA sequence: TGCAGCGTTCGCGAGGGATATAATGAAAAACTGTTTTTT. This sequence encodes CSVREGYNEKLFF.

This clone was seen at least ten times. The chain joins TRBV7-8 to TRBJ2-1; 11 nucleotides agree with TRBD2. This CDR3 is 16 amino acids long. The junction had 8 bases not matched to a gene; V was cut back by 3 bases and J by 7 bases. CDR1 SGHVS and CDR2 FQNEAQ come from the germline V gene. CDR3 in amino acids: CASSFISGRANNEQFF. As DNA, the CDR3 is TGTGCCAGCAGCTTTATTAGCGGGAGGGCCAATAATGAGCAGTTCTTC. The full variable domain, in which reference TRBV7-8 and TRBJ2-1 provide the parts outside the CDR3, is GAGVSQSPRYKVAKRGQDVALRCDPISGHVSLFWYQQALGQGPEFLTYFQNEAQLDKSGLPSDRFFAERPEGSVSTLKIQRTQQEDSAVYLCASSFISGRANNEQFFGPGTRLTVL.

This clone has ten or more counts. V is TRBV5-4 and J is TRBJ2-1, with D unresolved. Germline V lookup: CDR1 SGHNT, CDR2 YYREEE (reference sequence). This CDR3 is built from 14 residues. The V end was cut by 0 bases, the J end by 8 bases, with 12 bases between. The chain's CDR3 is CASSLVSQLDEQFF. As DNA, the CDR3 is TGTGCCAGCAGCTTGGTTTCCCAACTCGATGAGCAGTTCTTC.

This clone was found many times. The chain joins TRBV7-3 to TRBJ2-1; 7 positions match TRBD2. The length of the CDR3 is 16 residues. Germline V gives CDR1 SGHTA, CDR2 FQGTGA. Trimming at V came to 5 bases and at J to 0 bases, leaving 7 bases not matched to a gene. CDR3 loop: CASSPTAGSSYNEQFF. CDR3 bases: TGTGCCAGCAGCCCGACAGCGGGGAGCTCCTACAATGAGCAGTTCTTC.